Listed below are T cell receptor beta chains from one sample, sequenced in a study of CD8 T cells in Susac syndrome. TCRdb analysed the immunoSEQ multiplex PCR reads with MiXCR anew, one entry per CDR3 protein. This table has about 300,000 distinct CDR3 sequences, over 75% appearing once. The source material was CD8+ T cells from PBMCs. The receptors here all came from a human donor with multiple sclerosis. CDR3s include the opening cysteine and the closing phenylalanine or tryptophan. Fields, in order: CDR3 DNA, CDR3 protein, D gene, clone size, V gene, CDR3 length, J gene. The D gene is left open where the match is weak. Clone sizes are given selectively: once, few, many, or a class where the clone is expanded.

DNA: TGTGCCAGCAGTTTACCCGGGCGGAGCAATCAGCCCCAGCATTTT
CDR3: CASSLPGRSNQPQHF
D: -
size: -
V: TRBV28
length: 15
J: TRBJ1-5

DNA: TGTGCCAGCAGCCCAAGAGGGGGAAAAGCGTACGGGGAGCTGTTTTTT
CDR3: CASSPRGGKAYGELFF
D: -
size: -
V: TRBV3-1
length: 16
J: TRBJ2-2

DNA: TGTGCCAGCAGTTTAACCATGAACTATGGCTACACCTTC
CDR3: CASSLTMNYGYTF
D: -
size: -
V: TRBV12-3/TRBV12-4
length: 13
J: TRBJ1-2

DNA: TGCGCCAGCAGACGACCTTCTAGCGGGAGTTCCTACGAGCAGTACTTC
CDR3: CASRRPSSGSSYEQYF
D: TRBD2
size: few
V: TRBV5-1
length: 16
J: TRBJ2-7

DNA: TGTGCCAGCAGCTTGGGCCCCCCGGGGGGGTCCCAAGAGACCCAGTACTTC
CDR3: CASSLGPPGGSQETQYF
D: TRBD2
size: -
V: TRBV5-4
length: 17
J: TRBJ2-5

DNA: TGTGCCAGCAGCTTAGGGGTCACTGAAGCTTTCTTT
CDR3: CASSLGVTEAFF
D: -
size: few
V: TRBV7-9
length: 12
J: TRBJ1-1

DNA: TGTGCCAGCAGACCCGGAGGGTTCCAAGAGACCCAGTACTTC
CDR3: CASRPGGFQETQYF
D: -
size: once
V: TRBV11-2
length: 14
J: TRBJ2-5

DNA: TGTGCCAGCAGCCAAGCCACGAACACCGGGGAGCTGTTTTTT
CDR3: CASSQATNTGELFF
D: -
size: -
V: TRBV4-2
length: 14
J: TRBJ2-2

DNA: TGTGCCAGCAGCTCGACAGGGGCCACAGATACGCAGTATTTT
CDR3: CASSSTGATDTQYF
D: TRBD1
size: -
V: TRBV11-3
length: 14
J: TRBJ2-3

DNA: TGTGCCAGCAGGCGACAGAACCTCGAAGTAGATACGCAGTATTTT
CDR3: CASRRQNLEVDTQYF
D: -
size: -
V: TRBV27
length: 15
J: TRBJ2-3

DNA: TGTGCCAGCGGTACAGGCGGCTATGGCTACACCTTC
CDR3: CASGTGGYGYTF
D: -
size: -
V: TRBV4-2
length: 12
J: TRBJ1-2

DNA: TGTGCCAGTAGTACTAGGACAGGGGAAGGAGACAATCAGCCCCAGCATTTT
CDR3: CASSTRTGEGDNQPQHF
D: TRBD1
size: -
V: TRBV19
length: 17
J: TRBJ1-5

DNA: TGTGCCAGCAGCTTAGGGGCAGGGGGCAAGTACGGCTACACCTTC
CDR3: CASSLGAGGKYGYTF
D: TRBD1
size: -
V: TRBV7-9
length: 15
J: TRBJ1-2

DNA: TGCGCCAGCAGCCAAGATCAGACAGCCTCCTATGGCTACACCTTC
CDR3: CASSQDQTASYGYTF
D: -
size: few
V: TRBV4-1
length: 15
J: TRBJ1-2

DNA: TGTGCCAGCAGTCCGAGTTGGGGGGTTGGCAATCAGCCCCAGCATTTT
CDR3: CASSPSWGVGNQPQHF
D: -
size: -
V: TRBV27
length: 16
J: TRBJ1-5

DNA: TGCGCCAGCAGCCAAGGGCAGGGGAGCTCTGGAAACACCATATATTTT
CDR3: CASSQGQGSSGNTIYF
D: -
size: -
V: TRBV4-3
length: 16
J: TRBJ1-3

DNA: TGTGCCAGTAGTACTCTAGCGGGGGACTACGAGCAGTACTTC
CDR3: CASSTLAGDYEQYF
D: TRBD2
size: -
V: TRBV19
length: 14
J: TRBJ2-7

DNA: TGTGCCAGCTCGGCAGCTTTGGTCTACGAGCAGTACTTC
CDR3: CASSAALVYEQYF
D: -
size: -
V: TRBV6-1
length: 13
J: TRBJ2-7

DNA: TGTGCCAGCCCATCATACAGGGGATTAAAAACCTATAGCAATCAGCCCCAGCATTTT
CDR3: CASPSYRGLKTYSNQPQHF
D: TRBD1
size: -
V: TRBV25-1
length: 19
J: TRBJ1-5

DNA: TGTGCCAGCAGTAAAACAGGGATGACAGGCTACGAGCAGTACTTC
CDR3: CASSKTGMTGYEQYF
D: -
size: few
V: TRBV12-3/TRBV12-4
length: 15
J: TRBJ2-7

DNA: TGTGCCAGCAGCTTAAGTATCCGGCAATACCCAGACAGTCTCTACTACGAGCAGTACTTC
CDR3: CASSLSIRQYPDSLYYEQYF
D: -
size: -
V: TRBV13
length: 20
J: TRBJ2-7

DNA: TGTGCCAGCAGCCAAGAAGTAGCGGGAGGTAACAATGAGCAGTTCTTC
CDR3: CASSQEVAGGNNEQFF
D: TRBD2
size: -
V: TRBV3-1
length: 16
J: TRBJ2-1

DNA: TGTGCCAGCAGTGAAGAGGTGAACTATGGCTACACCTTC
CDR3: CASSEEVNYGYTF
D: -
size: once
V: TRBV2
length: 13
J: TRBJ1-2

DNA: TGTGCCATCACTACTACAGGCGTCACTGAAGCTTTCTTT
CDR3: CAITTTGVTEAFF
D: -
size: -
V: TRBV10-3
length: 13
J: TRBJ1-1

DNA: TGTGCCAGCAGCCACGGGACCCTAGCCAAAAACATTCAGTACTTC
CDR3: CASSHGTLAKNIQYF
D: -
size: -
V: TRBV16
length: 15
J: TRBJ2-4

DNA: TGCAGCGCTGGGACTAGCGGGGGCCGGAGCTCCTACAATGAGCAGTTCTTC
CDR3: CSAGTSGGRSSYNEQFF
D: TRBD2
size: once
V: TRBV29-1
length: 17
J: TRBJ2-1

DNA: TGTGCCACCAGCGGAACGGAGAACACCGGGGAGCTGTTTTTT
CDR3: CATSGTENTGELFF
D: -
size: once
V: TRBV15
length: 14
J: TRBJ2-2

DNA: TGTGCCACCAGTGAGGGGACGGGAGAGACAGATACGCAGTATTTT
CDR3: CATSEGTGETDTQYF
D: -
size: once
V: TRBV24-1
length: 15
J: TRBJ2-3

DNA: TGTGCCAGCAGTTTAAGTACTGCCCTACCGGGGTTCTTC
CDR3: CASSLSTALPGFF
D: -
size: -
V: TRBV27
length: 13
J: TRBJ2-1

DNA: TGTGCCAGCACGCTAGCGTTAGTTAATGAGCAGTTCTTC
CDR3: CASTLALVNEQFF
D: -
size: -
V: TRBV2
length: 13
J: TRBJ2-1

DNA: TGTGCCAGTAGTCCCCCCCTCGGGGGCCACAACATTCAGTACTTC
CDR3: CASSPPLGGHNIQYF
D: -
size: -
V: TRBV19
length: 15
J: TRBJ2-4

DNA: TGTGCCAGCAGTTTATTGTCAAGCACAGTTGAAGAGACCCAGTACTTC
CDR3: CASSLLSSTVEETQYF
D: -
size: -
V: TRBV27
length: 16
J: TRBJ2-5

DNA: TGTGCCAGCTCACCCCCGGGACTAGCGGTTCCGATCGGCACAGATACGCAGTATTTT
CDR3: CASSPPGLAVPIGTDTQYF
D: TRBD2
size: -
V: TRBV18
length: 19
J: TRBJ2-3

DNA: TGTGCCAGCAGCTTGGGGCAGGGGCGCAATGAGCAGTTCTTC
CDR3: CASSLGQGRNEQFF
D: -
size: -
V: TRBV5-8
length: 14
J: TRBJ2-1

DNA: TGTGCCAGCAGCTTAGAAAAGGAGACAGGGCACTACAATGAGCAGTTCTTC
CDR3: CASSLEKETGHYNEQFF
D: TRBD1
size: -
V: TRBV11-2
length: 17
J: TRBJ2-1

DNA: TGCGCCAGCAGGCTTGGTACAGGGGCCATGTACGATGAGCAGTTCTTC
CDR3: CASRLGTGAMYDEQFF
D: TRBD1
size: -
V: TRBV5-1
length: 16
J: TRBJ2-1

DNA: TGTGCCAGCAGTTTATCGGTGAGACAGGGCGCACCTCAAGAGACCCAGTACTTC
CDR3: CASSLSVRQGAPQETQYF
D: TRBD1
size: -
V: TRBV27
length: 18
J: TRBJ2-5

DNA: TGTGCCAGTAGTATCTCTGGGGGCGGCACTGAAGCTTTCTTT
CDR3: CASSISGGGTEAFF
D: -
size: -
V: TRBV19
length: 14
J: TRBJ1-1

DNA: TGTGCCAGCAGCTTAGTCCGGACTAGCGGAACCTACGAGCAGTACTTC
CDR3: CASSLVRTSGTYEQYF
D: TRBD2
size: -
V: TRBV13
length: 16
J: TRBJ2-7

DNA: TGTGCCAGCAGGGCGACTAGCGGGAGTTTGGAGAACATTCAGTACTTC
CDR3: CASRATSGSLENIQYF
D: TRBD2
size: -
V: TRBV6-2/TRBV6-3
length: 16
J: TRBJ2-4

DNA: TGTGCCAGCAGCGTAGCCCGAGGGGCCTACAATGAGCAGTTCTTC
CDR3: CASSVARGAYNEQFF
D: -
size: once
V: TRBV9
length: 15
J: TRBJ2-1

DNA: TGTGCCAGCAGCGAACAGGAAGGCCTGAGCTCCTACAATGAGCAGTTCTTC
CDR3: CASSEQEGLSSYNEQFF
D: -
size: -
V: TRBV5-4
length: 17
J: TRBJ2-1

DNA: TGTGCCAGCAGTGAATACCAAGAGGAGGGGACAGGGGGAAGTAGTCGTGGCTACACCTTC
CDR3: CASSEYQEEGTGGSSRGYTF
D: TRBD1
size: -
V: TRBV25-1
length: 20
J: TRBJ1-2

DNA: TGTGCCAGCAGTCTAATACAGCGAGACACAGATACGCAGTATTTT
CDR3: CASSLIQRDTDTQYF
D: -
size: -
V: TRBV12-3/TRBV12-4
length: 15
J: TRBJ2-3

DNA: TGTGCCAGTAGTATCGTCCAGTACAATGAGCAGTTCTTC
CDR3: CASSIVQYNEQFF
D: -
size: once
V: TRBV19
length: 13
J: TRBJ2-1

DNA: TGTGCCAGCAGGGACAGGGGGGAAGTTCAGCCCCAGCATTTT
CDR3: CASRDRGEVQPQHF
D: TRBD1
size: once
V: TRBV2
length: 14
J: TRBJ1-5